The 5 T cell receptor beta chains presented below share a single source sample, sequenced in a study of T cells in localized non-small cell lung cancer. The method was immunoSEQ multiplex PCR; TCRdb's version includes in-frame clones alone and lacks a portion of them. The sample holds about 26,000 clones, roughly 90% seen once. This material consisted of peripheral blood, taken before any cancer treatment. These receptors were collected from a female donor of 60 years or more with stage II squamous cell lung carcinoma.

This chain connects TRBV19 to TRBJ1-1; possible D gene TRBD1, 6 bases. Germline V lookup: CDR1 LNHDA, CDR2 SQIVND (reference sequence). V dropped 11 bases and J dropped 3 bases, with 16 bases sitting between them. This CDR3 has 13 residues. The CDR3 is CACGVGAYTEAFF. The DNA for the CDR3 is TGTGCCTGTGGCGTGGGGGCGTACACTGAAGCTTTCTTT.

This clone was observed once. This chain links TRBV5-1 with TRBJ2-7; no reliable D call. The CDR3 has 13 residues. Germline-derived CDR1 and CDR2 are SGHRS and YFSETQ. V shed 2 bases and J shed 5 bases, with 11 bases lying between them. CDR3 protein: CASSFPNADEQYF. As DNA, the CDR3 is TGCGCCAGCAGCTTCCCTAATGCCGACGAGCAGTACTTC.

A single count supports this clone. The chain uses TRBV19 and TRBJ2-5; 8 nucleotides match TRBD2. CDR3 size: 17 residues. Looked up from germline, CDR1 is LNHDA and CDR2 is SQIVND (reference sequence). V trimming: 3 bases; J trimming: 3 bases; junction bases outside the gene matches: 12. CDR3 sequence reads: CASSMSLLVSGEETQYF. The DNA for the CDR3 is TGTGCCAGTAGTATGTCCCTTTTAGTTAGCGGGGAAGAGACCCAGTACTTC.

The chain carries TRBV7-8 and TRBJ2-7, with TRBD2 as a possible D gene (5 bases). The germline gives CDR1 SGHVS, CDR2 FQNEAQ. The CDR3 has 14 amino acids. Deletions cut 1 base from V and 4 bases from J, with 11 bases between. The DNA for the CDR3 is TGTGCCAGCAGCTTAGTCGCACGGGAATACGAGCAGTACTTC. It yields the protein CASSLVAREYEQYF.

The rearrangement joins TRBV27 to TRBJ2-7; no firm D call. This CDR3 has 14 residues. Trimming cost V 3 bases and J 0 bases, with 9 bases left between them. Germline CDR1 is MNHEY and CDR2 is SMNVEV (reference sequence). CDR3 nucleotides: TGTGCCAGCAGTTTGGTAGGGAACTCCTACGAGCAGTACTTC. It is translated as CASSLVGNSYEQYF.